This TCR beta chain emerged from a study of T cell changes during pregnancy in multiple sclerosis. The V gene end was trimmed by 3 bases and the J gene end by 5 bases; junction bases not matched to a gene: 6. The CDR3 covers 15 residues. CDR1 MNHEY and CDR2 SMNVEV come from the germline V gene (reference sequence). Assay: immunoSEQ multiplex PCR; the TCRdb copy retains only in-frame clones and omits some. The sample includes around 49,000 clones, around 90% seen only once; the top ten take 5% to 6.5%. The rearrangement uses TRBV27 and TRBJ1-2, with TRBD1 matching 10 bases. This clonotype was sampled from a female donor in good health, enrolled as a control in a pregnancy study. The sample was peripheral blood, taken after pregnancy. The CDR3, as DNA: TGTGCCAGCAGTTTGGGACAGGGGATTTCATATGGCTACACCTTC. This encodes CASSLGQGISYGYTF.